The 10 T cell receptor beta chains below come from one sample, sequenced in a study of T cells in Graves' hyperthyroidism and ophthalmopathy. The source material, RNA transcripts, was used to amplify TCR beta CDR3 regions. In the first-round RT-PCR of the TCR CDR3, the HTBI primer set was used. TCRdb passed the multiplex PCR reads through MiXCR, listing each CDR3 protein once. There are around 400,000 distinct CDR3 sequences in the sample; roughly 25% occur only once, and 73% lies in the top ten. Sequenced sample: blood. These TCRs come from a man aged 50 to 60 with Graves' hyperthyroidism.

This chain links TRBV6-1 with TRBJ1-6; TRBD1 matches at 10 bases. V was clipped by 7 bases and J by 7 bases; unmatched bases: 10. CDR1 is MNHNS and CDR2 is SASEGT in the germline V gene. The CDR3 has 16 amino acids. CDR3: CASTIRQGASNSPLHF. CDR3 sequence (DNA): TGTGCCAGCACCATACGACAGGGGGCGTCGAATTCACCCCTCCACTTT.

The CDR3 DNA reads as TGCGCCAGCAGCCCGGCGGGAGGGCTAGAGACCCAGTACTTC. Encoded protein: CASSPAGGLETQYF. The gene calls are TRBV5-1 and TRBJ2-5, with 9 bases that match TRBD2. Germline trimming cut 4 bases from V and 4 bases from J; bases unmatched to any gene: 5. CDR1 is SGHRS and CDR2 is YFSETQ in the germline V gene. The length of the CDR3 is 14 residues.

The chain couples TRBV5-5 to TRBJ2-3; 10 nucleotides match TRBD2. CDR1 is SGHKS and CDR2 is YYEKEE in the germline V gene (reference sequence). The CDR3 is 16 amino acids. V dropped 1 base and J dropped 1; count of bases not matched to a gene: 3. CDR3 sequence reads: CASSLNLAGGTDTQYF. For the CDR3, the DNA is TGTGCCAGCAGCTTGAACCTAGCGGGGGGCACAGATACGCAGTATTTT.

This clonotype occurred a few times. The V gene is TRBV4-1, the J gene TRBJ2-7; 7 bases are shared with TRBD2. This CDR3 has 15 residues. The J segment lost 5 bases and the V segment lost 4 bases, leaving 11 bases of the junction unmatched. Germline lookup yields CDR1 MGHRA and CDR2 YSYEKL. The CDR3 DNA reads as TGCGCCAGCAGCCGAACCCGGACTAGACCCAACGAGCAGTACTTC. Its protein is CASSRTRTRPNEQYF.

As regards this clonotype: One junction end disagrees with the germline gene, perhaps due to a read error. The gene calls are TRBV12-3 or TRBV12-4 and TRBJ2-2; weak D call: TRBD2 (5 bases). This CDR3 region has 12 residues. The CDR3 bases are TGTGCCAGCAGGTTAGGAGGCGGGGAGCTGTTTTTT. This encodes CASRLGGGELFF.

This chain links TRBV20-1 with TRBJ2-7, with TRBD2 matching over 8 bases. Germline CDR1 DFQATT, CDR2 SNEGSKA (reference sequence). This CDR3 is built from 15 residues. Losses at the gene ends were 1 base for V and 2 bases for J; bases not matched to a gene: 7. CDR3 region: CSARGRSGRPYEQYF. The CDR3 nucleotides read TGCAGTGCTAGAGGAAGAAGCGGGAGACCCTACGAGCAGTACTTC.

This clonotype has just a few counts. This chain connects TRBV27 to TRBJ2-3; a possible D gene is TRBD2 (6 bases). The germline CDR1 and CDR2 sequences are MNHEY and SMNVEV (reference sequence). V lost 5 bases and J lost 0, with 12 bases in between. This CDR3 region has 15 residues. CDR3 residues: CASSAGTVSTDTQYF. The CDR3 DNA follows: TGTGCCAGCAGTGCGGGGACGGTTAGCACAGATACGCAGTATTTT.

The chain combines TRBV6-1 with TRBJ1-5; the D gene is possibly TRBD1 (6 bases). Per germline, CDR1 MNHNS and CDR2 SASEGT. The V end was cut by 6 bases, the J end by 0 bases, with 9 bases between. The CDR3 spans 14 residues. The CDR3 DNA is TGTGCCAGCAGCTGGACAGATAGCAATCAGCCCCAGCATTTT. This codes for CASSWTDSNQPQHF.

This clonotype was seen a handful of times. CDR3 amino acids: CASSYSNSSEETQYF. As DNA, the CDR3 is TGTGCCAGCAGTTACTCGAATTCTAGCGAAGAGACCCAGTACTTC. The chain uses TRBV6-7 and TRBJ2-5; tentative D call: TRBD2 (6 bases). TRBV6-7 is an open reading frame whose function is uncertain. The CDR3 length is 15 residues. V lost 0 bases to trimming and J lost 3 bases, with 11 bases between them.

This clonotype showed up just a few times. The chain uses TRBV27 and TRBJ1-4; D possibly corresponds to TRBD1 (6 bases). Per the germline V gene, CDR1 is MNHEY and CDR2 is SMNVEV (reference sequence). The CDR3 runs to 14 residues. V lost 7 bases and J 7 bases, leaving 16 bases between the germline ends. The CDR3 reads CASTPLGGAEKLFF. The CDR3 DNA follows: TGTGCCAGCACTCCCTTGGGGGGGGCTGAAAAACTGTTTTTT.